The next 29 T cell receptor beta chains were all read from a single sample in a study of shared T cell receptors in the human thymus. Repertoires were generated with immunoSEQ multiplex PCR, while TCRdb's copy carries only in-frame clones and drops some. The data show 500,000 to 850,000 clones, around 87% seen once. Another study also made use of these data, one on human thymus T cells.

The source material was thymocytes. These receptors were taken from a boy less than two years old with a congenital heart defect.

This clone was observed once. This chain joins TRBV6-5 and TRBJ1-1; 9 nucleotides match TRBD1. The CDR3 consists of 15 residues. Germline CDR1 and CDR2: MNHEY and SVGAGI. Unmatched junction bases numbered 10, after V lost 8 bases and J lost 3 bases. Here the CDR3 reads CASGRLQGAYTEAFF. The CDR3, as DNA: TGTGCCAGCGGCCGACTACAGGGGGCGTACACTGAAGCTTTCTTT.

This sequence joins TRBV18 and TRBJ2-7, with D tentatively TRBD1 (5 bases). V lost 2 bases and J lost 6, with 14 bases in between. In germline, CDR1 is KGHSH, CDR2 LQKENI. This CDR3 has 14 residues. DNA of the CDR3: TGTGCCAGCTCACCAAAAACGCAGGGCTCCGAGCAGTACTTC. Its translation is CASSPKTQGSEQYF.

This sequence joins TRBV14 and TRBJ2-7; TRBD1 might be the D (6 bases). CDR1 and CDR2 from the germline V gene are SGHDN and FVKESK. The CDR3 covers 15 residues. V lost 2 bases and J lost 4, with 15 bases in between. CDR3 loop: CASSQLSGESYEQYF. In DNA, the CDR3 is TGTGCCAGCAGCCAACTTTCAGGGGAAAGTTACGAGCAGTACTTC.

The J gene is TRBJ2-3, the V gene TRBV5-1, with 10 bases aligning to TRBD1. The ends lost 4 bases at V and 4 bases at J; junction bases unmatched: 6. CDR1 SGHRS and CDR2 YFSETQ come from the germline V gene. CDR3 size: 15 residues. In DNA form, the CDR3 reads TGCGCCAGCAGCCCCGGGACAGGGGATTCAGATACGCAGTATTTT. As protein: CASSPGTGDSDTQYF.

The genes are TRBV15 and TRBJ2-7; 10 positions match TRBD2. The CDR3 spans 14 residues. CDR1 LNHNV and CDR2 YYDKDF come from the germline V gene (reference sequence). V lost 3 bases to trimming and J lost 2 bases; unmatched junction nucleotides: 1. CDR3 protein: CATSSTSGTYEQYF. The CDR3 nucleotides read TGTGCCACCAGCAGCACTAGCGGGACCTACGAGCAGTACTTC.

This CDR3 reads CASSRLTSGRETNTGELFF. CDR3 nucleotide sequence: TGCGCCAGCAGCCGCTTGACTAGCGGGAGGGAAACTAACACCGGGGAGCTGTTTTTT. The gene calls are TRBV4-3 and TRBJ2-2; 14 bases are shared with TRBD2. Germline V gene lookup returns CDR1 LGHNA and CDR2 YSLEER. Trimming cost V 4 bases and J 2 bases; bases outside gene matches: 9. The CDR3 is 19 residues long.

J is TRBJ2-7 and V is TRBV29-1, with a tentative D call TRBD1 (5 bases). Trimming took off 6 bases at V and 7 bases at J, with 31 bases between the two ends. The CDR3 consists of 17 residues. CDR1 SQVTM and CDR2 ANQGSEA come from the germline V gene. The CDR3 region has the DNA TGCAGCGTGCTTCCGAAACGGACCTTGCCAGGGCTGAGGGAGCAGTACTTC. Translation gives CSVLPKRTLPGLREQYF.

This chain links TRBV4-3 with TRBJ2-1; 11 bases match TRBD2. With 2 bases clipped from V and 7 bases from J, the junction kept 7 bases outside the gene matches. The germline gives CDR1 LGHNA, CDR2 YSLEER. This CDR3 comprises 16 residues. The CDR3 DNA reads TGCGCCAGCAGCCAAAAGCGACTAGCGGGAACGAATGAGCAGTTCTTC. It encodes CASSQKRLAGTNEQFF.

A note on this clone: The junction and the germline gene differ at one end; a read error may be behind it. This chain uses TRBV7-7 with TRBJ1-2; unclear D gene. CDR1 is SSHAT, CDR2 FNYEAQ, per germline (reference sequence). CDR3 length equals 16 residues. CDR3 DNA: TGTGCTAGCAGCTCGCTAGGGTCGGGGTTGGGCTATGGCTACACCTTC. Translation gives CASSSLGSGLGYGYTF.

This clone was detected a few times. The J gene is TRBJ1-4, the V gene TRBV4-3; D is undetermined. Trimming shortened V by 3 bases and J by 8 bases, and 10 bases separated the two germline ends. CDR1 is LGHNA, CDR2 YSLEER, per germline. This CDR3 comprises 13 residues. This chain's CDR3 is CASSHLESEKLFF. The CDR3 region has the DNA TGCGCCAGCAGCCATTTGGAGTCCGAAAAACTGTTTTTT.

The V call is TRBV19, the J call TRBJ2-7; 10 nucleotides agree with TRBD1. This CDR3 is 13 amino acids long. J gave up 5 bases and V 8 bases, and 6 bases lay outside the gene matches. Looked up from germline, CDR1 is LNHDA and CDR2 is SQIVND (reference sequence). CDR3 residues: CASSGTGDNEQYF. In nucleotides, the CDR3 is TGTGCCAGTTCGGGGACAGGGGACAACGAGCAGTACTTC.

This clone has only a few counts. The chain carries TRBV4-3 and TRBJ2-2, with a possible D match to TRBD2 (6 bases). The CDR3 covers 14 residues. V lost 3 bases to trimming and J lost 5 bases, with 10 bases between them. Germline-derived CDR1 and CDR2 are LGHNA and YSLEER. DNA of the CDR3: TGCGCCAGCAGCCACGGCGGGGTTACCGGGGAGCTGTTTTTT. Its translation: CASSHGGVTGELFF.

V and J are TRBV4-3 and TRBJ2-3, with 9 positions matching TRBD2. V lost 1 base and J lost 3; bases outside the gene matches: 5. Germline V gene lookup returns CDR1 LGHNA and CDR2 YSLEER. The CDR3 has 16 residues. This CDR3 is CASSQVPSGVTDTQYF. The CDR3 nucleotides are TGCGCCAGCAGCCAAGTTCCTAGCGGGGTAACAGATACGCAGTATTTT.

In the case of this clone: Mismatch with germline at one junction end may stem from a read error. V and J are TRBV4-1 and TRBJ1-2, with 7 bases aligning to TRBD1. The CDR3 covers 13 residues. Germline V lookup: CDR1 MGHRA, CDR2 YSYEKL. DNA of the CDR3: TGCGCCAGCAGCCAAAAGCAGGGGGAAGGCTACGCCTTC. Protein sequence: CASSQKQGEGYAF.

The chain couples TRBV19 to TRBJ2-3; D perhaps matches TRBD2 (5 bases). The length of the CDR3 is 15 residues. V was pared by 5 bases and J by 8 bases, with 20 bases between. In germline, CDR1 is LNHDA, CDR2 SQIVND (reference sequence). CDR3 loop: CASSAVSASRVTQYF. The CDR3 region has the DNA TGTGCCAGTAGTGCCGTTAGCGCTTCGAGGGTTACGCAGTATTTT.

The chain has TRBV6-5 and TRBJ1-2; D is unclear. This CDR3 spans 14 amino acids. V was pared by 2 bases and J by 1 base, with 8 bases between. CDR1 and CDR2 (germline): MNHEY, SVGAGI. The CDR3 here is CASSYEGGNYGYTF. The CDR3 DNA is TGTGCCAGCAGTTACGAGGGCGGTAACTATGGCTACACCTTC.

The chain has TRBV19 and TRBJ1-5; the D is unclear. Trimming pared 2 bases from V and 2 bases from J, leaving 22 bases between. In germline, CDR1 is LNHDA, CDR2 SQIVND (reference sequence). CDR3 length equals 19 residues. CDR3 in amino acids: CASSIMSPDTRDRNQPQHF. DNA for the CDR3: TGTGCCAGTAGTATAATGAGCCCCGACACGAGGGATCGCAATCAGCCCCAGCATTTT. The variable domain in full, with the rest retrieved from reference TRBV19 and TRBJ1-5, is DGGITQSPKYLFRKEGQNVTLSCEQNLNHDAMYWYRQDPGQGLRLIYYSQIVNDFQKGDIAEGYSVSREKKESFPLTVTSAQKNPTAFYLCASSIMSPDTRDRNQPQHFGDGTRLSIL.

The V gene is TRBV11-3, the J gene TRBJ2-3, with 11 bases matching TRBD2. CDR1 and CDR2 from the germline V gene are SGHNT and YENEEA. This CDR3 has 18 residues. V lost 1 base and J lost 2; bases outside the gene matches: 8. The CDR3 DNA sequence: TGTGCCAGCAGCTTAGTGGGCCCTAGCGGGGGGCACACAGATACGCAGTATTTT. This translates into CASSLVGPSGGHTDTQYF.

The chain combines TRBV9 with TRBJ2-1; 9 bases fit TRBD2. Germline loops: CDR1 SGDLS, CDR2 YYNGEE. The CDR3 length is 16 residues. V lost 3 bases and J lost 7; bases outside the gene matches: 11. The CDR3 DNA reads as TGTGCCAGCAGCGCCACTGAAGCGGGAGGAGGTAATGAGCAGTTCTTC. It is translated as CASSATEAGGGNEQFF.

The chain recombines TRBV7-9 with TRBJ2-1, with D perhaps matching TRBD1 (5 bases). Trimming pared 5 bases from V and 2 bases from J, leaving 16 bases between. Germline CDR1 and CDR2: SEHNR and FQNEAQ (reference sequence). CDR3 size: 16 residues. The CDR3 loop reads CASSTSGLEPYNEQFF. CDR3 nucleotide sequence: TGTGCCAGCAGCACCTCAGGGTTGGAACCCTACAATGAGCAGTTCTTC.

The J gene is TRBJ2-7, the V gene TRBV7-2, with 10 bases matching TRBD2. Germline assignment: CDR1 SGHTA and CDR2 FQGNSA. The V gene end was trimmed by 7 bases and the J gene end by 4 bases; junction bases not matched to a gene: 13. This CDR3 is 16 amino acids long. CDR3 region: CASTHPVSGRGYEQYF. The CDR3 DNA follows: TGTGCCAGCACCCACCCGGTGAGCGGGAGGGGGTACGAGCAGTACTTC.

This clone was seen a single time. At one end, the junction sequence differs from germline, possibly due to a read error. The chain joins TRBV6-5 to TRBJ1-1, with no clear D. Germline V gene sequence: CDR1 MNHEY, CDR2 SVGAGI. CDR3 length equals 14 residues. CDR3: CASSLPGRNAEAFF. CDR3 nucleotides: TGTGCCAGCAGTCTCCCGGGGAGGAACGCTGAAGCTTTCTTT.

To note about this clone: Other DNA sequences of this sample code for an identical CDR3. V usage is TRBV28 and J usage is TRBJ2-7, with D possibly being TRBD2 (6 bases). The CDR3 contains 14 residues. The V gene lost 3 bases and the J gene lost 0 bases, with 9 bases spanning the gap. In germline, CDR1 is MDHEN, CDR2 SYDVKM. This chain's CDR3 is CASSLRESSYEQYF. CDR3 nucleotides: TGTGCCAGCAGTTTGCGGGAAAGCTCCTACGAGCAGTACTTC.

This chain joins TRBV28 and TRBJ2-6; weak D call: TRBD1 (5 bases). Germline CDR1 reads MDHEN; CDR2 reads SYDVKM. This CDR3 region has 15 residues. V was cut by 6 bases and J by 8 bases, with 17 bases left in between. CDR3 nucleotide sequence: TGTGCCAGCAGCTCTCCATCCACAGGTACCAACGTCCTGACTTTC. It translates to CASSSPSTGTNVLTF.

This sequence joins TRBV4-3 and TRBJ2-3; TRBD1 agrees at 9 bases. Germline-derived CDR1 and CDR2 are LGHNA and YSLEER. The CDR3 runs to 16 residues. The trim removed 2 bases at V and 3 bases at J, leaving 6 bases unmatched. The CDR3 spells CASSQTGGGRTDTQYF. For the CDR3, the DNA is TGCGCCAGCAGCCAAACAGGGGGCGGAAGAACAGATACGCAGTATTTT.

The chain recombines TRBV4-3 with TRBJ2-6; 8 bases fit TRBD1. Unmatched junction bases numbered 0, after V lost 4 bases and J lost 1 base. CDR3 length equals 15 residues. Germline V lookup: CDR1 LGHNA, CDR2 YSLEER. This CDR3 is CASSRQGSGANVLTF. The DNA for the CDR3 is TGCGCCAGCAGCCGACAGGGGTCTGGGGCCAACGTCCTGACTTTC.

The DNA for the CDR3 is TGTGCTAGTGGTTTGGCTTCCCCCCGCTCTGGGGCCAACGTCCTGACTTTC. It encodes CASGLASPRSGANVLTF. V gene TRBV12-5 combines with J gene TRBJ2-6; unclear D gene. This CDR3 has 17 amino acids. The germline V gene has CDR1 LGHNT and CDR2 FRNRAP. Trimming took 1 base from V and 0 from J, leaving 10 bases between them. The whole variable domain, filled in from reference TRBV12-5 and TRBJ2-6, reads DARVTQTPRHKVTEMGQEVTMRCQPILGHNTVFWYRQTMMQGLELLAYFRNRAPLDDSGMPKDRFSAEMPDATLATLKIQPSEPRDSAVYFCASGLASPRSGANVLTFGAGSRLTVL.

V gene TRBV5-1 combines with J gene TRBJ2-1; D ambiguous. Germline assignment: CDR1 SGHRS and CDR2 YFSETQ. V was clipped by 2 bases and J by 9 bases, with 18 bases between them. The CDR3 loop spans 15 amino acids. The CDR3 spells CASSLMHSQPGEQFF. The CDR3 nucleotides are TGCGCCAGCAGCTTAATGCATTCCCAACCGGGTGAGCAGTTCTTC.

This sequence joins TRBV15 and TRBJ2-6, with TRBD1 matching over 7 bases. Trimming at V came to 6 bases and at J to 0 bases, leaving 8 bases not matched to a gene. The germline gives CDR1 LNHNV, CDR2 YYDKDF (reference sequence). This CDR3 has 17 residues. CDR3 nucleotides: TGTGCCACCAGTGTGGGACAGCCCTTCTCTGGGGCCAACGTCCTGACTTTC. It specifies CATSVGQPFSGANVLTF.